Listed here are 12 T cell receptor beta chains from one sample, sequenced in a study of immune evolution from preneoplasia to lung adenocarcinoma. Using immunoSEQ multiplex PCR, the repertoire was profiled, and TCRdb retains in-frame clones only, with some absent. The table has roughly 9,900 clones, approximately 85% seen once; the top ten hold around 3.3%. The sequenced sample was FFPE minimally invasive lung adenocarcinoma tissue. All receptors come from a person aged 70 to 80 with lung adenocarcinoma.

In its sample, this clone was seen once. This chain joins TRBV19 and TRBJ1-1; possible D gene TRBD1, 5 bases. The CDR3 loop spans 17 amino acids. V lost 1 base to trimming and J lost 4 bases, with 19 bases between them. Germline V CDR1 and CDR2: LNHDA, SQIVND (reference sequence). The CDR3: CASSIGGGGRGVTEAFF. In nucleotides, the CDR3 is TGTGCCAGTAGTATAGGAGGTGGAGGAAGGGGTGTCACTGAAGCTTTCTTT.

The V gene is TRBV6-5, the J gene TRBJ2-2; D not resolved. The germline CDR1 and CDR2 sequences are MNHEY and SVGAGI. This CDR3 region has 15 residues. The V end was cut by 5 bases, the J end by 0 bases, with 10 bases between. DNA of the CDR3: TGTGCCAGCAGTCCGGGCACCCCGAACACCGGGGAGCTGTTTTTT. Encoded protein: CASSPGTPNTGELFF.

This chain links TRBV6-1 with TRBJ2-3, with D possibly TRBD1 on 6 matching bases. V lost 3 bases and J lost 6, with 25 bases in between. Germline lookup yields CDR1 MNHNS and CDR2 SASEGT. The CDR3 spans 18 residues. CDR3 coding DNA: TGTGCCAGCAGTGATAAGCATTTTGGGGGCGCCGGCCGGGATACGCAGTATTTT. It specifies CASSDKHFGGAGRDTQYF.

The V call is TRBV6-5, the J call TRBJ2-3; 13 nucleotides agree with TRBD2. Looked up from germline, CDR1 is MNHEY and CDR2 is SVGAGI. V was pared by 2 bases and J by 2 bases, with 1 base of the junction left unmatched. This CDR3 has 16 residues. The DNA of the CDR3 is TGTGCCAGCAGTTACGGACTAGCGGGAGACACAGATACGCAGTATTTT. It specifies CASSYGLAGDTDTQYF.

The V call is TRBV29-1, the J call TRBJ2-7; D remains unclear. This CDR3 has 11 amino acids. Per germline, CDR1 SQVTM and CDR2 ANQGSEA. V dropped 4 bases and J dropped 2 bases, with 6 bases sitting between them. The CDR3 is CSVVGPYEQYF. The CDR3 nucleotides are TGCAGCGTTGTGGGCCCCTACGAGCAGTACTTC.

The chain employs TRBV28 and TRBJ2-1, with 12 bases aligning to TRBD2. Looked up from germline, CDR1 is MDHEN and CDR2 is SYDVKM. CDR3 length equals 16 residues. After removal of 3 bases from V and 5 bases from J, the junction contained 5 bases not matched to a gene. The DNA for the CDR3 is TGTGCCAGCAGTTTGTTCAGACTAGCGGGAGACAATGAGCAGTTCTTC. It yields the protein CASSLFRLAGDNEQFF.

J is TRBJ1-6 and V is TRBV18; D gene unclear. Germline CDR1 is KGHSH and CDR2 is LQKENI. The CDR3 contains 14 residues. The V end was cut by 2 bases, the J end by 5 bases, with 7 bases between. The CDR3 DNA sequence: TGTGCCAGCTCACCAGGGCAAAATAATTCACCCCTCCACTTT. This codes for CASSPGQNNSPLHF.

This chain joins TRBV27 and TRBJ2-5, with D maybe TRBD1 (6 bases). The ends were cut back, 6 bases at V and 3 bases at J, with 11 bases in the middle. CDR3 length: 13 amino acids. Germline V gene lookup returns CDR1 MNHEY and CDR2 SMNVEV (reference sequence). CDR3 in amino acids: CASSPTGKETQYF. CDR3 coding DNA: TGTGCCAGCAGCCCCACAGGGAAAGAGACCCAGTACTTC.

The chain combines TRBV7-9 with TRBJ1-1; 8 bases match TRBD1. The CDR3 loop spans 14 amino acids. Germline trimming cut 3 bases from V and 6 bases from J; bases unmatched to any gene: 6. Germline assignment: CDR1 SEHNR and CDR2 FQNEAQ (reference sequence). The CDR3 nucleotides are TGTGCCAGCAGCTTGCAGGGGGCCGGGGCTGAAGCTTTCTTT. Its protein is CASSLQGAGAEAFF. Looking up the rest from reference TRBV7-9 and TRBJ1-1 gives the full variable domain: DTGVSQNPRHKITKRGQNVTFRCDPISEHNRLYWYRQTLGQGPEFLTYFQNEAQLEKSRLLSDRFSAERPKGSFSTLEIQRTEQGDSAMYLCASSLQGAGAEAFFGQGTRLTVV.

The rearrangement uses TRBV19 and TRBJ1-6; TRBD1 is a possible D gene (6 bases). CDR3 length: 15 residues. Looked up from germline, CDR1 is LNHDA and CDR2 is SQIVND (reference sequence). The V end lost 4 bases, the J end lost 5 bases, and 12 bases lay between the germline ends. The DNA for the CDR3 is TGTGCCAGTAGTAGCAGGGGTCCCCATAATTCACCCCTCCACTTT. It is translated as CASSSRGPHNSPLHF. The entire variable domain, with the rest obtained from reference TRBV19 and TRBJ1-6, is as follows: DGGITQSPKYLFRKEGQNVTLSCEQNLNHDAMYWYRQDPGQGLRLIYYSQIVNDFQKGDIAEGYSVSREKKESFPLTVTSAQKNPTAFYLCASSSRGPHNSPLHFGNGTRLTVT.

The chain is built from TRBV9 and TRBJ2-1; D remains ambiguous. V lost 3 bases and J 7 bases, leaving 11 bases between the germline ends. The CDR3 covers 13 residues. Looked up from germline, CDR1 is SGDLS and CDR2 is YYNGEE. In nucleotides, the CDR3 is TGTGCCAGCAGCGACGCCGCGAGAAATGAGCAGTTCTTC. This sequence encodes CASSDAARNEQFF.

This rearrangement joins TRBV28 to TRBJ1-1, with a possible D match to TRBD1 (6 bases). The CDR3 contains 16 residues. Germline V gives CDR1 MDHEN, CDR2 SYDVKM. Trimming removed 6 bases from V and 0 bases from J, with 17 bases in between. CDR3 region: CASRRIGDNMNTEAFF. The CDR3 region has the DNA TGTGCCAGCAGGCGTATAGGGGACAACATGAACACTGAAGCTTTCTTT.